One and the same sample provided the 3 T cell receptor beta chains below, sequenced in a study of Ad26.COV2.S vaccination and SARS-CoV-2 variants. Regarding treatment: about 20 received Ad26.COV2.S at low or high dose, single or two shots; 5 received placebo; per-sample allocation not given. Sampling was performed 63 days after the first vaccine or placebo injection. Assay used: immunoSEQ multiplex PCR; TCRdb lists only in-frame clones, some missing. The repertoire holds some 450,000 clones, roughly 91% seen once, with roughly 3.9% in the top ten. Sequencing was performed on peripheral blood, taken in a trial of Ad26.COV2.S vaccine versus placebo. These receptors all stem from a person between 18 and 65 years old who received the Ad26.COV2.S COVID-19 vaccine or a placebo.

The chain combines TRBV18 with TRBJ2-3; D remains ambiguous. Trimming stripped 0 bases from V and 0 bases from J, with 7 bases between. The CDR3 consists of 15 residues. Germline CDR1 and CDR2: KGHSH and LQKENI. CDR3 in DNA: TGTGCCAGCTCACCACCCCGGGCTAGCACAGATACGCAGTATTTT. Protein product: CASSPPRASTDTQYF.

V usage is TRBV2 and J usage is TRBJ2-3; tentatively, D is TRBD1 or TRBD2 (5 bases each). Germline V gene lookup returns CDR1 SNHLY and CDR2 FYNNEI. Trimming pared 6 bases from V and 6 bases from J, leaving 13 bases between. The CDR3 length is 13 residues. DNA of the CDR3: TGTGCCAGCAGAGGGGACCTCGCGGATACGCAGTATTTT. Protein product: CASRGDLADTQYF.

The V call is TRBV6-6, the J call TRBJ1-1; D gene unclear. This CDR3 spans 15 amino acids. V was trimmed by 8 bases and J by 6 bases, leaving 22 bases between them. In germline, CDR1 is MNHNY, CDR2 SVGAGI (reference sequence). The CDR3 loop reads CASSAREVAWSEAFF. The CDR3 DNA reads TGTGCCAGCTCCGCAAGGGAGGTCGCGTGGTCTGAAGCTTTCTTT.